These 24 T cell receptor beta chains were sequenced from one sample in a study of beta chain features in type 1 diabetes. Isolated RNA was reverse transcribed in full, so expressed TCRB transcripts were sequenced. Clones were sequenced by immunoSEQ multiplex PCR, and TCRdb holds only the in-frame ones, with some missing. The profile shows more than 150,000 clones, about 13% of them singletons. The sequenced sample consisted of central memory CD4+ T cells from blood. The receptors derive from a woman in her late teens or twenties in good health.

The rearrangement joins TRBV7-9 to TRBJ2-7; D is ambiguous. Trimming removed 5 bases from V and 3 bases from J, with 17 bases in between. This CDR3 is built from 15 residues. CDR1 is SEHNR, CDR2 FQNEAQ, per germline (reference sequence). The CDR3 sequence: CASSPTTDLGYEQYF. CDR3 bases: TGTGCCAGCAGCCCGACGACCGACTTGGGCTACGAGCAGTACTTC.

This clone was counted a few times. The V call is TRBV5-1, the J call TRBJ1-2, with D possibly matching TRBD1 (6 bases). There are 13 residues in the CDR3. Trimming removed 3 bases at V and 2 bases at J, with 8 bases between. The germline gives CDR1 SGHRS, CDR2 YFSETQ. The CDR3: CASSSDSNYGYTF. In nucleotides, the CDR3 is TGCGCCAGCAGCTCGGACAGCAACTATGGCTACACCTTC.

J is TRBJ2-1 and V is TRBV28; TRBD2 might be the D (5 bases). The CDR3 runs to 16 residues. Germline V lookup: CDR1 MDHEN, CDR2 SYDVKM. Between the trimmed V and J ends, which lost 4 bases and 0 bases, there was a span of 13 bases. The CDR3 loop is CASSSKLAGSYNEQFF. CDR3 coding DNA: TGTGCCAGCAGTTCAAAGCTAGCTGGCTCCTACAATGAGCAGTTCTTC.

Only a few counts were recorded for this clone. V is TRBV30 and J is TRBJ1-3; 8 bases fit TRBD1. This CDR3 contains 15 residues. CDR1 and CDR2 (germline): GTSNPN, SVGIG (reference sequence). V was pared by 3 bases and J by 3 bases, with 7 bases of the junction left unmatched. The CDR3 loop reads CAWSHRGNLGNTIYF. The CDR3 region has the DNA TGTGCCTGGAGCCACAGGGGGAACCTTGGAAACACCATATATTTT.

This clone came up a few times. The genes are TRBV5-6 and TRBJ2-7, with a tentative D call TRBD2 (5 bases). This CDR3 region has 15 residues. The V gene lost 3 bases and the J gene lost 0 bases, with 13 bases spanning the gap. Germline V CDR1 and CDR2: SGHDT, YYEEEE. CDR3 sequence: CASSYRTGSSYEQYF. As DNA, the CDR3 is TGTGCCAGCAGCTACCGTACTGGGAGCTCCTACGAGCAGTACTTC.

The chain uses TRBV7-2 and TRBJ1-3; 7 positions agree with TRBD1. The CDR3 extends over 17 amino acids. V gave up 5 bases and J gave up 4 bases; unmatched junction bases: 14. Germline V gives CDR1 SGHTA, CDR2 FQGNSA. The CDR3 is CASSPGGSGISGNTIYF. In DNA, the CDR3 is TGTGCCAGCAGCCCAGGGGGTTCAGGGATAAGCGGAAACACCATATATTTT.

This clone turned up a few times. The chain recombines TRBV19 with TRBJ2-7, with 8 nucleotides matching TRBD2. CDR1 and CDR2 from the germline V gene are LNHDA and SQIVND (reference sequence). This CDR3 has 15 amino acids. Trimming removed 4 bases from V and 3 bases from J; junction bases left unmatched: 8. The CDR3 loop is CASSSGSGNIYEQYF. For the CDR3, the DNA is TGTGCCAGTAGTAGTGGTAGCGGGAATATCTACGAGCAGTACTTC.

Only a few counts were recorded for this clone. This chain uses TRBV30 with TRBJ1-1; 10 bases line up with TRBD1. With V trimmed by 1 base and J by 11 bases, 7 bases remained unmatched. The CDR3 loop spans 13 amino acids. The germline V gene encodes CDR1 GTSNPN and CDR2 SVGIG (reference sequence). The DNA for the CDR3 is TGTGCCTGGAGTGCGAGACAGGGGGCGCGGGCTTTCTTT. It is translated as CAWSARQGARAFF.

The chain has TRBV30 and TRBJ2-1; 10 nucleotides match TRBD2. Per the germline V gene, CDR1 is GTSNPN and CDR2 is SVGIG (reference sequence). The CDR3 is 15 amino acids. V shed 1 base and J 7 bases; nucleotides not matched to a gene: 7. CDR3 amino acids: CAWSEGLAGVNEQFF. The CDR3, as DNA: TGTGCCTGGAGTGAGGGGCTAGCGGGAGTAAATGAGCAGTTCTTC.

This chain joins TRBV4-3 and TRBJ2-1; D is perhaps TRBD2 (5 bases). CDR3 size: 15 residues. Between the trimmed V and J ends, which lost 1 base and 9 bases, there was a span of 16 bases. Germline V CDR1 and CDR2: LGHNA, YSLEER. The CDR3 sequence: CASSQVGGTSSEQFF. DNA of the CDR3: TGCGCCAGCAGCCAAGTTGGAGGAACGTCTAGTGAGCAGTTCTTC.

The chain combines TRBV5-6 with TRBJ2-1; 7 bases are shared with TRBD2. V was pared by 0 bases and J by 4 bases, with 10 bases of the junction left unmatched. Germline lookup yields CDR1 SGHDT and CDR2 YYEEEE. This CDR3 contains 17 residues. This chain's CDR3 is CASSLVGGRAGYNEQFF. CDR3 in DNA: TGTGCCAGCAGCTTGGTAGGAGGGAGGGCCGGATACAATGAGCAGTTCTTC.

This clone turned up a few times. The chain joins TRBV7-9 to TRBJ1-1; no firm D call. V lost 4 bases and J 7 bases, leaving 7 bases between the germline ends. Germline values: CDR1 SEHNR, CDR2 FQNEAQ (reference sequence). The CDR3 contains 11 residues. The CDR3 loop reads CASSSFYEAFF. The CDR3 nucleotides read TGTGCCAGCAGCTCCTTTTATGAAGCTTTCTTT.

The rearrangement uses TRBV2 and TRBJ2-5; D is possibly TRBD1 (6 bases). With 7 bases removed from V and 1 base from J, the gap between germline ends came to 10 bases. The CDR3 consists of 13 residues. CDR1 and CDR2 (germline): SNHLY, FYNNEI. CDR3 residues: CASKADSQETQYF. The CDR3 nucleotides are TGTGCCAGCAAGGCGGACAGCCAAGAGACCCAGTACTTC.

This clone has more than one count but fewer than ten. The chain uses TRBV18 and TRBJ2-5; 12 nucleotides align to TRBD2. The J call may not be correct, given that the DNA end is closer to TRBJ2-7. The CDR3 has 16 residues. Germline CDR1 is KGHSH and CDR2 is LQKENI. CDR3 amino acids: CASSPYGTSGRNEQYF. CDR3 DNA: TGTGCCAGCTCACCTTATGGTACTAGCGGGAGGAACGAGCAGTACTTC.

This clone was detected once. This sequence joins TRBV28 and TRBJ1-5; D gene ambiguous. The CDR3 covers 15 residues. Trimming stripped 5 bases from V and 6 bases from J, with 17 bases between. CDR1 is MDHEN and CDR2 is SYDVKM in the germline V gene. The CDR3 region is CASSPAGGNSQPQHF. The CDR3 nucleotides are TGTGCCAGCAGTCCTGCAGGAGGGAATAGTCAGCCCCAGCATTTT.

This clone has just a few counts. The chain combines TRBV11-2 with TRBJ1-2; TRBD1 matches at 7 bases. The trim removed 2 bases at V and 8 bases at J, leaving 11 bases unmatched. CDR3 length: 15 residues. Germline lookup yields CDR1 SGHAT and CDR2 FQNNGV. CDR3 amino acids: CASSLSLSQGHGYTF. CDR3 in DNA: TGTGCCAGCAGCTTATCTCTTTCACAGGGGCACGGCTACACCTTC.

In DNA form, the CDR3 reads TGTGCCAGCATCCTATGCGGTCCCCTCTACGAGCAGTACTTC. This gives the protein CASILCGPLYEQYF. The V call is TRBV6-5, the J call TRBJ2-5; D is ambiguous. Judging by the DNA end, TRBJ2-7 fits better; the J call may be wrong. Looked up from germline, CDR1 is MNHEY and CDR2 is SVGAGI. This CDR3 region has 14 residues.

This clone was counted at least ten times. The V call is TRBV29-1, the J call TRBJ2-7; 8 bases align to TRBD1. CDR3 length equals 15 residues. V lost 0 bases and J lost 3; bases outside the gene matches: 7. CDR1 and CDR2 from the germline V gene are SQVTM and ANQGSEA. The CDR3 here is CSVEDDRGGFYEQYF. The CDR3 DNA is TGCAGCGTTGAAGATGACAGGGGAGGTTTCTACGAGCAGTACTTC.

This clone was counted only a few times. The chain has TRBV28 and TRBJ2-7; 11 bases line up with TRBD2. This CDR3 is 15 amino acids long. CDR1 is MDHEN and CDR2 is SYDVKM in the germline V gene. With V trimmed by 5 bases and J by 6 bases, 9 bases remained unmatched. The CDR3 here is CASSPQLAGALEQYF. The DNA of the CDR3 is TGTGCCAGCAGTCCCCAACTAGCGGGAGCTCTCGAGCAGTACTTC.

The gene calls are TRBV4-2 and TRBJ2-2; 7 bases are a match to TRBD1. The CDR3 is 16 residues long. J was trimmed by 5 bases and V by 4 bases; bases with no gene match: 10. Germline assignment: CDR1 LGHNA and CDR2 YNFKEQ. The CDR3 spells CASSRATGERTGELFF. For the CDR3, the DNA is TGTGCCAGCAGCCGAGCTACAGGGGAAAGGACCGGGGAGCTGTTTTTT.

The sample holds many counts of this clone. The chain employs TRBV28 and TRBJ1-4; 7 bases fit TRBD1. Germline-derived CDR1 and CDR2 are MDHEN and SYDVKM. The length of the CDR3 is 16 residues. With 6 bases clipped from V and 8 bases from J, the junction kept 15 bases outside the gene matches. CDR3 nucleotide sequence: TGTGCCAGCAGCCCCGCAGACAGGGCTGGATGGGAAAAACTGTTTTTT. Encoded protein: CASSPADRAGWEKLFF.

This clone turned up a few times. V is TRBV5-1 and J is TRBJ2-1, with 8 bases lining up with TRBD2. The germline V gene encodes CDR1 SGHRS and CDR2 YFSETQ. The CDR3 has 17 amino acids. J lost 4 bases, V lost 0 bases, and 9 bases had no gene match. This CDR3 is CASSLVVAGTQYNEQFF. The CDR3 DNA sequence: TGCGCCAGCAGCTTGGTAGTAGCGGGGACACAATACAATGAGCAGTTCTTC.

The chain joins TRBV7-2 to TRBJ2-5; 8 bases match TRBD2. This CDR3 region has 14 residues. Germline-derived CDR1 and CDR2 are SGHTA and FQGNSA. With V trimmed by 4 bases and J by 4 bases, 5 bases remained unmatched. CDR3 coding DNA: TGTGCCAGCAGCTCGGGACTAGAGGGAGAGACCCAGTACTTC. Amino acids: CASSSGLEGETQYF. The variable domain in full, completed from reference TRBV7-2 and TRBJ2-5, reads GAGVSQSPSNKVTEKGKDVELRCDPISGHTALYWYRQSLGQGLEFLIYFQGNSAPDKSGLPSDRFSAERTGGSVSTLTIQRTQQEDSAVYLCASSSGLEGETQYFGPGTRLLVL.

This clone was seen only a few times. This chain uses TRBV7-9 with TRBJ2-3; 11 bases align to TRBD1. Trimming took 4 bases from V and 10 from J; bases not matched to a gene: 7. There are 14 residues in the CDR3. Germline assignment: CDR1 SEHNR and CDR2 FQNEAQ (reference sequence). The CDR3 sequence: CASSSGTGGTAQYF. The CDR3 DNA sequence: TGTGCCAGCAGCTCCGGGACAGGGGGTACAGCGCAGTATTTT.